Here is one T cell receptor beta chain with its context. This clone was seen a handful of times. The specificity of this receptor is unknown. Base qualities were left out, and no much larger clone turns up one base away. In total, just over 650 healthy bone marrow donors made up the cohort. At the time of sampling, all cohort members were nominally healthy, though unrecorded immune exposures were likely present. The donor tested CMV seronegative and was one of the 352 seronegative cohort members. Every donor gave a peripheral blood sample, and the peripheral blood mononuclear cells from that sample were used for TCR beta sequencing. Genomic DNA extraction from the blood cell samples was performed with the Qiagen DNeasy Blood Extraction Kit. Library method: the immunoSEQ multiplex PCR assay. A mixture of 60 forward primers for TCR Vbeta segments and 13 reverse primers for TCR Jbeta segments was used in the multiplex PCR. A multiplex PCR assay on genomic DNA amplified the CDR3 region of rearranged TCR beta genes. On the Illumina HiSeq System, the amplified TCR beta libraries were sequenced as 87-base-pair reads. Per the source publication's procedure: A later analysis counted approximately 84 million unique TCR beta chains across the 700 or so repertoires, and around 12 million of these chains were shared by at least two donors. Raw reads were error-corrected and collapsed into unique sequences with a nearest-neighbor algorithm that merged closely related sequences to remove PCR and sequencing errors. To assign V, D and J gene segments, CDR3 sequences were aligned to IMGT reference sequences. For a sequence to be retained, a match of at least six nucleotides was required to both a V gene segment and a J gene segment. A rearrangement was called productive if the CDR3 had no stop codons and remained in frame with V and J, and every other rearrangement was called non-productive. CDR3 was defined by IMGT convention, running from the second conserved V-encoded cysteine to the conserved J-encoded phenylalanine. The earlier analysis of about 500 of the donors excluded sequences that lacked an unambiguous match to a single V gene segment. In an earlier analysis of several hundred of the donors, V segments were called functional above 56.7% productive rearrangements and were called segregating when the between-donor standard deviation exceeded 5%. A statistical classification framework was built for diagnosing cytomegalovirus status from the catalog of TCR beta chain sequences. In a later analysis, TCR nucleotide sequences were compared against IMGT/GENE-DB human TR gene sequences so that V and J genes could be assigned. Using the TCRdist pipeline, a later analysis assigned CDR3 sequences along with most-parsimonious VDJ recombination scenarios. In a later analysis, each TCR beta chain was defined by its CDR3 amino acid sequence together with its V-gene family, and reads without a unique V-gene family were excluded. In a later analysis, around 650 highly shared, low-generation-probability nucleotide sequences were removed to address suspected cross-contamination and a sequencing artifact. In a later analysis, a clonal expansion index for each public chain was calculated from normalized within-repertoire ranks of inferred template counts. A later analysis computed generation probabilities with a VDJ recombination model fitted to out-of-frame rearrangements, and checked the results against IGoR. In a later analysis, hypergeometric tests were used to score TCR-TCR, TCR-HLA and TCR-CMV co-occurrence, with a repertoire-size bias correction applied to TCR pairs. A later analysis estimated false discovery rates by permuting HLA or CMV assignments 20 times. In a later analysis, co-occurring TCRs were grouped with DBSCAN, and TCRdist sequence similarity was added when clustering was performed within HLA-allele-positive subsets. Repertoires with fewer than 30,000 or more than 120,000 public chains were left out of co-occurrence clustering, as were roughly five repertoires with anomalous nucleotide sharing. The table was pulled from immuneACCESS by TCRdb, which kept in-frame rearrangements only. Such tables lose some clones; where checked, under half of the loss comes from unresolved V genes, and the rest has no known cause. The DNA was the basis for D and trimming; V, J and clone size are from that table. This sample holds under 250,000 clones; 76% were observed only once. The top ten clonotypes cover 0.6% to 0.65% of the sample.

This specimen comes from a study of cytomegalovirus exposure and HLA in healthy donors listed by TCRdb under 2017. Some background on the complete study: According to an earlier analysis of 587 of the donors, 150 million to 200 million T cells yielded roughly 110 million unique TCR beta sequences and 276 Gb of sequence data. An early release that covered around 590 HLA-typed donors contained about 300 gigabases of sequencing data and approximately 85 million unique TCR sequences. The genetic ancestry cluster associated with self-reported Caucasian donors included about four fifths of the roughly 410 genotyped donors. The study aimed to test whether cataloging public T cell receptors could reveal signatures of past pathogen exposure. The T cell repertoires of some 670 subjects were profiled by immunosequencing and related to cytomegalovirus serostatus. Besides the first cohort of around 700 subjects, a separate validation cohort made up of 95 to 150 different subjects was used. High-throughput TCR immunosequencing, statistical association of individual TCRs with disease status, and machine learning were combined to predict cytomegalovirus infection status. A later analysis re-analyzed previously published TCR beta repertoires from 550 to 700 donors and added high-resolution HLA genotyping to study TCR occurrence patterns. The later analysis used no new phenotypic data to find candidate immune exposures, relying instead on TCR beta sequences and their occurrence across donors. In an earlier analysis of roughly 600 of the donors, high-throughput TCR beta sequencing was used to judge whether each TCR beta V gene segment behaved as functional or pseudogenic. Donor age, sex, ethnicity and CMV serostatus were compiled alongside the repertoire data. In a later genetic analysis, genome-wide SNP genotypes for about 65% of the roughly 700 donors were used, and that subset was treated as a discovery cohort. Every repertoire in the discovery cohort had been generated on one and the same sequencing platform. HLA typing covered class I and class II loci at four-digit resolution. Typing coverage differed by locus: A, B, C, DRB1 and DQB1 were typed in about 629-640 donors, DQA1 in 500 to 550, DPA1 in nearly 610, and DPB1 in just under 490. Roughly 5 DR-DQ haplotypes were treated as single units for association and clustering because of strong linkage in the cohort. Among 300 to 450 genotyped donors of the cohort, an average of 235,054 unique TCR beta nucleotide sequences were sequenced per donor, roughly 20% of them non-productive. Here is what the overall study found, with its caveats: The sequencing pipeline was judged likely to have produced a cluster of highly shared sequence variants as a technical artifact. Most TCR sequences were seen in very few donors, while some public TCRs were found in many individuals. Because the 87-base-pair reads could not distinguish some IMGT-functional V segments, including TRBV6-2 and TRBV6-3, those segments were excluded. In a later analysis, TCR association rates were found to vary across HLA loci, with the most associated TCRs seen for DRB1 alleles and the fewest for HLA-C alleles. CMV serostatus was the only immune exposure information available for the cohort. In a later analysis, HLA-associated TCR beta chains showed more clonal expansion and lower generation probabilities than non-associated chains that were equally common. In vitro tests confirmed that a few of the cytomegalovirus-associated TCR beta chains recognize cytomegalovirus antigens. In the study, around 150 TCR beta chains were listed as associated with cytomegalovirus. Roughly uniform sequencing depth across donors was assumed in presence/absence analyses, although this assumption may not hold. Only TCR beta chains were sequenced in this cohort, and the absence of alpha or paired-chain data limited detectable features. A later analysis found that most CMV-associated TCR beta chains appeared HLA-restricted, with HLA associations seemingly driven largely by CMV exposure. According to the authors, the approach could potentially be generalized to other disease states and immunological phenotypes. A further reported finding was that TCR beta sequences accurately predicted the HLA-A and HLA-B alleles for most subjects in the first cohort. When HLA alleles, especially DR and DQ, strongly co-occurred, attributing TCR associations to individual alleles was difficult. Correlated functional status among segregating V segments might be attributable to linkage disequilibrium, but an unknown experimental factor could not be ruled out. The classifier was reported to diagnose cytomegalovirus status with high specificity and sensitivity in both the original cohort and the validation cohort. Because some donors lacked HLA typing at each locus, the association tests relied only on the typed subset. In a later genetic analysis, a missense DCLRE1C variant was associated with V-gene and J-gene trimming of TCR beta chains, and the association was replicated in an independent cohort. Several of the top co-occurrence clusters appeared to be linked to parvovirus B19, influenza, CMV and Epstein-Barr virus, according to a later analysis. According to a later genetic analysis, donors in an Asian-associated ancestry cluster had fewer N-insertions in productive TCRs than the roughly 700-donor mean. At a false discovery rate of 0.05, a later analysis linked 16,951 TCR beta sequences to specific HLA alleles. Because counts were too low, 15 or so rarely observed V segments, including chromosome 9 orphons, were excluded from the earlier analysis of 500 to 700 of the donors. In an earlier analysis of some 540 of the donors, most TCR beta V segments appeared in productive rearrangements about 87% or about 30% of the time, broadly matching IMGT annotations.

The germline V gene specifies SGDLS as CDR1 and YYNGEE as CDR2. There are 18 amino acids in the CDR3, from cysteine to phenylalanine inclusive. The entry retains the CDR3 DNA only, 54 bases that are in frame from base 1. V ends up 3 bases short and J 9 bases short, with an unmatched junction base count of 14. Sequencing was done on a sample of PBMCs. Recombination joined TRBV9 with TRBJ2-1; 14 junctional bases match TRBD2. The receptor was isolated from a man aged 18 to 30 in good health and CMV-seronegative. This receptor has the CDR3 CASSEGLAGVASRGEQFF. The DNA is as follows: TGTGCCAGCAGCGAGGGACTAGCGGGAGTAGCGTCGCGGGGTGAGCAGTTCTTC.